Below, 21 T cell receptor beta chains from the same sample are listed, as sequenced in a study of response to subunit inactivated influenza vaccine. TCRdb re-analysed the RT-PCR reads in MiXCR, keeping a single row per CDR3 protein. Here the sample spans approximately 500,000 distinct CDR3 sequences, under 15% being singletons. Here the sequenced sample was PBMCs from blood, taken about 40 days after vaccination. These receptors all come from a man aged 45 to 65 who received an inactivated influenza vaccine.

The J gene is TRBJ1-6, the V gene TRBV25-1; D might be TRBD1 (5 bases). The CDR3 is 15 amino acids. V lost 6 bases to trimming and J lost 5 bases, with 14 bases between them. Germline V CDR1 and CDR2: MGHDK, SYGVNS. CDR3 DNA: TGTGCCAGCAGCCCCCCTTTGGGGGATAATTCACCCCTCCACTTT. This encodes CASSPPLGDNSPLHF.

This clonotype was seen a few times. The chain carries TRBV10-3 and TRBJ2-1; possible D gene TRBD1, 5 bases. CDR1 ENHRY and CDR2 SYGVKD come from the germline V gene. The CDR3 consists of 13 residues. Trimming removed 4 bases from V and 5 bases from J, with 9 bases in between. This CDR3 is CAISVQVDNEQFF. The CDR3 region has the DNA TGTGCCATCAGTGTACAGGTAGACAATGAGCAGTTCTTC.

This clonotype has only a few counts. V gene TRBV6-1 combines with J gene TRBJ1-5, with D perhaps matching TRBD1 (5 bases). The V and J ends lost 7 bases and 3 bases respectively, with 16 bases between them. Germline V gene lookup returns CDR1 MNHNS and CDR2 SASEGT. The CDR3 covers 15 residues. The CDR3 loop is CASTTEGNNNQPQHF. In DNA form, the CDR3 reads TGTGCCAGCACCACGGAGGGGAACAACAATCAGCCCCAGCATTTT.

This clonotype was seen a few times. The V and J genes are TRBV29-1 and TRBJ2-2; the match to TRBD2 covers 16 bases. J was trimmed by 5 bases and V by 5 bases; bases with no gene match: 11. CDR1 SQVTM and CDR2 ANQGSEA come from the germline V gene. The CDR3 is made up of 18 amino acids. Here the CDR3 DNA reads TGCAGCGTTAGGGGGACTAGCGGGAGGGTCGGAGTAACCGGGGAGCTGTTTTTT. Protein sequence: CSVRGTSGRVGVTGELFF.

This sequence joins TRBV4-2 and TRBJ1-5; 9 nucleotides match TRBD1. The CDR3 length is 13 residues. V was clipped by 5 bases and J by 6 bases; unmatched bases: 2. Germline-derived CDR1 and CDR2 are LGHNA and YNFKEQ. The CDR3 coding sequence is TGTGCCAGCAGCGAACAGGGGGCTCAGCCCCAGCATTTT. Translated: CASSEQGAQPQHF.

This clonotype was detected ten times or more. The chain has TRBV24-1 and TRBJ2-7; 9 bases are shared with TRBD1. The CDR3 length is 15 residues. The V gene end was trimmed by 4 bases and the J gene end by 2 bases; junction bases not matched to a gene: 5. Germline CDR1 and CDR2: KGHDR and SFDVKD. The CDR3 region has the DNA TGTGCCACCAGTGACCCGGGACAGGGTACCTACGAGCAGTACTTC. Its protein product is CATSDPGQGTYEQYF.

This clonotype occurred many times. The chain combines TRBV6-6 with TRBJ1-2; D unclear. The CDR3 length is 13 residues. Deletions cut 6 bases from V and 5 bases from J, with 13 bases between. In germline, CDR1 is MNHNY, CDR2 SVGAGI (reference sequence). The CDR3 sequence: CASRQTAFYGYTF. The CDR3 DNA is TGTGCCAGCAGACAAACAGCGTTTTATGGCTACACCTTC.

There are a few counts of this clonotype. CDR3 sequence: CASRPTGGWNEKLFF. The CDR3 nucleotides read TGCGCCAGCAGGCCTACAGGGGGCTGGAATGAAAAACTGTTTTTT. The chain carries TRBV5-1 and TRBJ1-4; 9 bases fit TRBD1. Trimming took 5 bases from V and 5 from J; bases not matched to a gene: 7. CDR3 length: 15 residues. Germline V gives CDR1 SGHRS, CDR2 YFSETQ.

V is TRBV12-3 or TRBV12-4 and J is TRBJ2-3; 11 bases are a match to TRBD2. After removal of 2 bases from V and 5 bases from J, the junction contained 3 bases not matched to a gene. The CDR3 covers 15 residues. The chain's CDR3 is CASSLRLAGLDTQYF. CDR3 DNA: TGTGCCAGCAGTTTACGACTAGCGGGGTTAGATACGCAGTATTTT.

This chain joins TRBV29-1 and TRBJ2-7; D not resolved. Trimming shortened V by 7 bases and J by 0 bases, and 10 bases separated the two germline ends. Germline CDR1 and CDR2: SQVTM and ANQGSEA. This CDR3 spans 12 amino acids. DNA for the CDR3: TGCAGCGCCAACAGCTACTCCTACGAGCAGTACTTC. Its protein is CSANSYSYEQYF.

This clonotype was observed a few times. V and J are TRBV20-1 and TRBJ1-1, with D maybe TRBD1 (5 bases). Germline lookup yields CDR1 DFQATT and CDR2 SNEGSKA (reference sequence). Trimming shortened V by 5 bases and J by 2 bases, and 12 bases separated the two germline ends. The CDR3 has 13 amino acids. CDR3 DNA: TGCAGTGCTGGGGCAGGGCTCAACACTGAAGCTTTCTTT. Protein sequence: CSAGAGLNTEAFF.

This chain connects TRBV6-2 or TRBV6-3 to TRBJ2-7, with TRBD2 matching over 11 bases. J lost 6 bases, V lost 7 bases, and 11 bases had no gene match. Looked up from germline, CDR1 is MNHEY and CDR2 is SVGEGT. CDR3 size: 15 residues. Here the CDR3 DNA reads TGTGCCAGCAAGCCGACTAGCGGGGCCTCAGGCGAGCAGTACTTC. Translation gives CASKPTSGASGEQYF.

CDR3 coding DNA: TGTGCCAGCAGCCTGAACGAGCAGTACTTC. This encodes CASSLNEQYF. The J gene is TRBJ2-7, the V gene TRBV12-3 or TRBV12-4, with unresolved D. CDR3 length equals 10 residues. V lost 6 bases, J lost 5 bases, and 5 bases lay in between.

The chain is built from TRBV29-1 and TRBJ2-7; 10 bases are shared with TRBD1. The CDR3 runs 15 residues. Germline V gene lookup returns CDR1 SQVTM and CDR2 ANQGSEA. V dropped 6 bases and J dropped 2; count of bases not matched to a gene: 10. The CDR3: CSVLSGTGETYEQYF. The CDR3 nucleotides read TGCAGCGTGCTGTCCGGGACAGGGGAAACCTACGAGCAGTACTTC.

The sample holds many counts of this clonotype. In DNA, the CDR3 is TGTGCCAGCAGTTCTGGACGATCGGGTAATGAAAAACTGTTTTTT. Translating it yields CASSSGRSGNEKLFF. This chain uses TRBV12-3 or TRBV12-4 with TRBJ1-4; D is ambiguous. V dropped 4 bases and J dropped 4 bases, with 13 bases sitting between them. The CDR3 runs to 15 residues.

The chain couples TRBV20-1 to TRBJ2-5, with D possibly matching TRBD2 (5 bases). Germline assignment: CDR1 DFQATT and CDR2 SNEGSKA (reference sequence). The CDR3 spans 16 residues. V was clipped by 3 bases and J by 2 bases, with 19 bases between them. The CDR3 here is CSARARGVIQQETQYF. CDR3 bases: TGCAGTGCTAGGGCCCGGGGTGTCATACAGCAAGAGACCCAGTACTTC.

V usage is TRBV24-1 and J usage is TRBJ2-2, with D uncertain. V shed 0 bases and J shed 3 bases, with 4 bases lying between them. The CDR3 spans 14 residues. Germline-derived CDR1 and CDR2 are KGHDR and SFDVKD. CDR3 in amino acids: CATSDLGDTGELFF. The CDR3 DNA reads TGTGCCACCAGTGATTTGGGGGACACCGGGGAGCTGTTTTTT.

V gene TRBV7-9 combines with J gene TRBJ2-5; D is undetermined. V was shortened by 1 base and J by 5 bases, with 14 bases between the two germline ends. This CDR3 comprises 15 residues. CDR1 is SEHNR and CDR2 is FQNEAQ in the germline V gene (reference sequence). The CDR3 coding sequence is TGTGCCAGCAGCTTAGGTCAGAACAGCCTCGAGACCCAGTACTTC. Translated: CASSLGQNSLETQYF.

The chain is built from TRBV12-3 or TRBV12-4 and TRBJ1-5; D is possibly TRBD1 (6 bases). This CDR3 spans 15 amino acids. Trimming pared 2 bases from V and 4 bases from J, leaving 12 bases between. The CDR3 region has the DNA TGTGCCAGCAGTTTAAGGGGGGCGCAGAATCAGCCCCAGCATTTT. Amino acids: CASSLRGAQNQPQHF.

The chain recombines TRBV4-3 with TRBJ2-1, with 8 bases lining up with TRBD2. This CDR3 region has 16 residues. V shed 0 bases and J 3 bases; nucleotides not matched to a gene: 4. CDR1 is LGHNA, CDR2 YSLEER, per germline. The CDR3 reads CASSQDFSGNYNEQFF. The CDR3, as DNA: TGCGCCAGCAGCCAAGATTTTAGCGGGAACTACAATGAGCAGTTCTTC.

This clonotype was seen only a few times. The chain uses TRBV9 and TRBJ2-1; possible D gene TRBD1, 6 bases. Germline V lookup: CDR1 SGDLS, CDR2 YYNGEE. The CDR3 length is 15 residues. Trimming took 4 bases from V and 2 from J, leaving 13 bases between them. The CDR3, as DNA: TGTGCCAGCAGCTTTACAGGGTCGGCCTACAATGAGCAGTTCTTC. Protein: CASSFTGSAYNEQFF.